The TCR beta chain described here comes from a study of human T cells and chemical hapten exposure. Before extraction, the whole blood was not fractionated, and total RNA was taken from it. TCRdb ran MiXCR on the 5' RACE reads and lists one entry per CDR3 protein. The sample records approximately 140,000 distinct CDR3 sequences, around 4.1% being singletons. This clonotype was recorded at least ten times. Its target is not known. Study conclusions and caveats: After DPC sensitization, TCRs above 1 in 1000 frequency showed no change.

The receptor comes from a female donor in good health.

The CDR3 DNA sequence: TGTGCCAGCAGCTTAGCTGCCGAGTATTCACCCCTCCACTTT. It codes for CASSLAAEYSPLHF. The rearrangement joins TRBV7-2 to TRBJ1-6; D unclear. CDR1 SGHTA and CDR2 FQGNSA come from the germline V gene. V was pared by 0 bases and J by 8 bases, with 8 bases between. The CDR3 loop spans 14 amino acids.